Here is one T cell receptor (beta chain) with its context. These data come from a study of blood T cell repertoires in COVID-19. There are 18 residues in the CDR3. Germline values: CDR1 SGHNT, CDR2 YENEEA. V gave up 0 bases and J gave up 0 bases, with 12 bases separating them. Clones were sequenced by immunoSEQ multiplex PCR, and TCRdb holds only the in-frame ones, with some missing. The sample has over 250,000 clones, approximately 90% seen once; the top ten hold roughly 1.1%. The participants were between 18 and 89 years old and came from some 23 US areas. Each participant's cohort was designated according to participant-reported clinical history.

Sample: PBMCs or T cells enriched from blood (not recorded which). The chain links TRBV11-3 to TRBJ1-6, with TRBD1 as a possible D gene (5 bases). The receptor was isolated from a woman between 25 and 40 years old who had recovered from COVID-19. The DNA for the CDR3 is TGTGCCAGCAGCTTAGACGGGACTTCTAGCTCCTATAATTCACCCCTCCACTTT. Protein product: CASSLDGTSSSYNSPLHF.